This T cell receptor (beta chain) was captured by sequencing in a study of blood T cell repertoires in COVID-19. Study-level information: The United States, Italy and Spain provided the acute and convalescent COVID-19 samples. PBMCs, B-cell-depleted T cells, or T cells provided the cDNA or gDNA that made up the material.

CDR1 is SGHRS and CDR2 is YFSETQ in the germline V gene. V lost 0 bases to trimming and J lost 7 bases; unmatched junction nucleotides: 4. CDR3 size: 13 residues. Per the authors' pipeline: Reference gene primer amplification in the assay estimated nucleated cell counts. Generated by immunoSEQ multiplex PCR, the TCRdb table keeps only in-frame clones and is missing some. The V and J calls and the clone size are those of that table, but D and trimming were determined from the DNA. The sample has 150,000 to 200,000 clones, nearly 90% seen once. The chain joins TRBV5-1 to TRBJ2-7, with TRBD1 matching over 7 bases. The sequence was collected from a man in his fifties or sixties with active or convalescent COVID-19. Sequencing input: peripheral blood. DNA for the CDR3: TGCGCCAGCAGCTTGGGGGACAGAGGTGAGCAGTACTTC. It encodes CASSLGDRGEQYF.